One sample yielded the 32 T cell receptor beta chains listed below, sequenced in a study of blood T cells in healthy people across ages. Using a J-beta primer mix together with a sample-barcoded 5' primer, a second PCR was run for about 6 to 11 cycles. TCRdb redid the calling of the 5' RACE reads with MiXCR, one entry per CDR3 protein. There are about 680,000 distinct CDR3 sequences in the sample; approximately 50% occur only once, and roughly 31% lies in the top ten. Specimen: blood. All receptors derive from a woman aged 55-69 years in good health.

This clonotype was observed once. V and J are TRBV25-1 and TRBJ2-1; D may be TRBD1 (5 bases). The CDR3 extends over 15 amino acids. The germline CDR1 and CDR2 sequences are MGHDK and SYGVNS. Trimming removed 5 bases from V and 4 bases from J, with 15 bases in between. This CDR3 reads CASSRGGITYNEQFF. For the CDR3, the DNA is TGTGCCAGCAGTAGGGGTGGGATCACTTACAATGAGCAGTTCTTC.

In this sample, this clonotype turned up a few times. The chain links TRBV4-2 to TRBJ2-5, with D uncertain. Trimming cost V 0 bases and J 2 bases, with 13 bases left between them. CDR1 is LGHNA, CDR2 YNFKEQ, per germline. CDR3 size: 16 residues. CDR3 sequence: CASSQDWAKRQETQYF. CDR3 bases: TGTGCCAGCAGCCAAGACTGGGCTAAACGACAAGAGACCCAGTACTTC.

The chain recombines TRBV12-3 or TRBV12-4 with TRBJ2-3; no clear D. Trimming cost V 2 bases and J 6 bases, with 9 bases left between them. The CDR3 is 13 amino acids. The CDR3 bases are TGTGCCAGCAGTTTATCGGTGGAGGATACGCAGTATTTT. The encoded protein is CASSLSVEDTQYF.

The gene calls are TRBV5-6 and TRBJ2-1; the match to TRBD2 covers 10 bases. The V gene's germline CDR1 is SGHDT and CDR2 YYEEEE. The CDR3 totals 16 residues. The J segment lost 6 bases and the V segment lost 0 bases, leaving 6 bases of the junction unmatched. CDR3 in amino acids: CASSLELAGGINEQFF. The DNA of the CDR3 is TGTGCCAGCAGCTTGGAGTTAGCGGGGGGTATCAATGAGCAGTTCTTC.

This clonotype showed up just a few times. The rearrangement links TRBV10-3 to TRBJ2-3; 8 nucleotides match TRBD2. Germline loops: CDR1 ENHRY, CDR2 SYGVKD. V gave up 2 bases and J gave up 5 bases; unmatched junction bases: 3. This CDR3 is 14 amino acids long. DNA for the CDR3: TGTGCCATCAGTGAGGCGGGAGGCGTAGATACGCAGTATTTT. Its protein is CAISEAGGVDTQYF.

The V call is TRBV20-1, the J call TRBJ1-5; no definite D call. The germline gives CDR1 DFQATT, CDR2 SNEGSKA (reference sequence). This CDR3 region has 14 residues. Trimming left V 4 bases short and J 3 bases short, with 13 bases between. The CDR3 region is CSATRAYVNQPQHF. CDR3 sequence (DNA): TGCAGTGCTACCCGGGCTTATGTCAATCAGCCCCAGCATTTT.

The chain joins TRBV9 to TRBJ1-5; 7 bases map to TRBD1. The J segment lost 2 bases and the V segment lost 7 bases, leaving 6 bases of the junction unmatched. This CDR3 is built from 14 residues. The germline V gene has CDR1 SGDLS and CDR2 YYNGEE. The CDR3 region has the DNA TGTGCCAGCGCGCCCGACAGGGGCAATCAGCCCCAGCATTTT. Protein sequence: CASAPDRGNQPQHF.

This clonotype has just a few counts. The J gene is TRBJ2-3, the V gene TRBV24-1; 11 bases are shared with TRBD2. This CDR3 contains 16 residues. V was clipped by 3 bases and J by 3 bases; unmatched bases: 4. Per the germline V gene, CDR1 is KGHDR and CDR2 is SFDVKD. CDR3 nucleotide sequence: TGTGCCACCAGTGATCCTAGCGGGAGGTCGACAGATACGCAGTATTTT. Its protein is CATSDPSGRSTDTQYF.

In its sample, this clonotype was seen a few times. V gene TRBV7-2 combines with J gene TRBJ2-1; no clear D gene. V was trimmed by 0 bases and J by 0 bases, leaving 9 bases between them. Per germline, CDR1 SGHTA and CDR2 FQGNSA. The CDR3 runs to 16 residues. The CDR3 here is CASSLAQRSSYNEQFF. In nucleotides, the CDR3 is TGTGCCAGCAGCTTAGCTCAACGGTCCTCCTACAATGAGCAGTTCTTC. The variable domain in full, completed from reference TRBV7-2 and TRBJ2-1, reads GAGVSQSPSNKVTEKGKDVELRCDPISGHTALYWYRQSLGQGLEFLIYFQGNSAPDKSGLPSDRFSAERTGGSVSTLTIQRTQQEDSAVYLCASSLAQRSSYNEQFFGPGTRLTVL.

The sample holds a few counts of this clonotype. The chain recombines TRBV25-1 with TRBJ2-4; TRBD1 is a possible D gene (6 bases). Germline V gene sequence: CDR1 MGHDK, CDR2 SYGVNS. V was trimmed by 4 bases and J by 3 bases, leaving 16 bases between them. The CDR3 covers 16 residues. CDR3 protein: CASSGVDRNGKNIQYF. DNA for the CDR3: TGTGCCAGCAGTGGGGTTGACAGGAACGGCAAAAACATTCAGTACTTC.

This chain uses TRBV20-1 with TRBJ1-1; D remains ambiguous. V was shortened by 5 bases and J by 3 bases, with 13 bases between the two germline ends. Germline V gives CDR1 DFQATT, CDR2 SNEGSKA (reference sequence). There are 13 residues in the CDR3. The CDR3 spells CSAGGAGHTEAFF. CDR3 coding DNA: TGCAGTGCTGGTGGTGCGGGTCACACTGAAGCTTTCTTT.

The chain joins TRBV7-2 to TRBJ2-7; D not certain. This CDR3 is built from 13 residues. CDR1 is SGHTA and CDR2 is FQGNSA in the germline V gene. Trimming removed 5 bases from V and 3 bases from J, with 11 bases in between. The CDR3 sequence is CASSRDAVYEQYF. Written as DNA, the CDR3 is TGTGCCAGCAGCCGCGACGCGGTCTACGAGCAGTACTTC.

This clonotype was counted only a few times. This chain uses TRBV7-9 with TRBJ2-5, with 9 bases aligning to TRBD2. This CDR3 region has 14 residues. Losses at the gene ends were 5 bases for V and 5 bases for J; bases not matched to a gene: 6. CDR1 is SEHNR, CDR2 FQNEAQ, per germline (reference sequence). Here the CDR3 reads CASSHRTSEETQYF. CDR3 DNA sequence: TGTGCCAGCAGCCATCGGACTAGCGAGGAGACCCAGTACTTC.

Of note for this clonotype: A much larger clone differs by one base, so this may be a read error. This chain links TRBV20-1 with TRBJ2-1, with TRBD1 as a possible D gene (5 bases). V lost 3 bases to trimming and J lost 10 bases, with 16 bases between them. Germline CDR1 and CDR2: DFQATT and SNEGSKA (reference sequence). This CDR3 region has 13 residues. The CDR3 DNA sequence: TGCAGTGCTAGCGACAGTTCCCCCTACGAGCAGTTCTTC. This codes for CSASDSSPYEQFF.

The CDR3 sequence is CASSHPEYEQYF. In nucleotides, the CDR3 is TGTGCCAGCAGCCACCCCGAGTACGAGCAGTACTTC. This chain connects TRBV28 to TRBJ2-7, with no clear D. V lost 6 bases to trimming and J lost 4 bases, with 10 bases between them. Germline V CDR1 and CDR2: MDHEN, SYDVKM. This CDR3 is 12 amino acids long.

The table lists this clonotype with a few counts. V usage is TRBV9 and J usage is TRBJ2-7; D is possibly TRBD2 (6 bases). The germline V gene encodes CDR1 SGDLS and CDR2 YYNGEE. The CDR3 length is 15 residues. The ends were cut back, 0 bases at V and 2 bases at J, with 12 bases in the middle. CDR3 loop: CASSVESGGTYEQYF. The CDR3 coding sequence is TGTGCCAGCAGCGTAGAGAGCGGAGGGACCTACGAGCAGTACTTC.

The chain recombines TRBV6-6 with TRBJ1-4, with a possible D match to TRBD1 (6 bases). The V and J ends lost 6 bases and 3 bases respectively, with 20 bases between them. CDR1 and CDR2 (germline): MNHNY, SVGAGI (reference sequence). The CDR3 is made up of 17 amino acids. CDR3 coding DNA: TGTGCCAGCAGACGGGGGGCTACGAGAACGGCTAATGAAAAACTGTTTTTT. Translation gives CASRRGATRTANEKLFF.

The CDR3, as DNA: TGTGCCAGCAGTTCCCATTCCAGCGGGAGTATCGTGGAGACCCAGTACTTC. This gives the protein CASSSHSSGSIVETQYF. The chain combines TRBV28 with TRBJ2-5; 8 bases line up with TRBD2. Germline lookup yields CDR1 MDHEN and CDR2 SYDVKM. V gave up 4 bases and J gave up 5 bases; unmatched junction bases: 15. This CDR3 contains 17 residues.

The chain joins TRBV28 to TRBJ2-3; 12 bases match TRBD2. Germline CDR1 reads MDHEN; CDR2 reads SYDVKM. V lost 8 bases to trimming and J lost 5 bases; unmatched junction nucleotides: 5. This CDR3 spans 14 amino acids. CDR3 protein: CASGTSGSRDTQYF. Here the CDR3 DNA reads TGTGCCAGCGGGACTAGCGGGTCGAGAGATACGCAGTATTTT.

This clonotype appeared many times. J is TRBJ2-5 and V is TRBV14, with a possible D match to TRBD1 (7 bases). This CDR3 comprises 17 residues. The germline V gene has CDR1 SGHDN and CDR2 FVKESK. V was cut by 2 bases and J by 2 bases, with 18 bases left in between. The CDR3 bases are TGTGCCAGCAGCCAACAAAGGAGGGGGCGGAGGCAAGAGACCCAGTACTTC. Protein product: CASSQQRRGRRQETQYF.

V and J are TRBV28 and TRBJ2-1, with a possible D match to TRBD2 (5 bases). Germline loops: CDR1 MDHEN, CDR2 SYDVKM. Trimming removed 6 bases from V and 4 bases from J, with 10 bases in between. This CDR3 region has 13 residues. CDR3 sequence: CASRADQYNEQFF. CDR3 in DNA: TGTGCCAGCAGAGCGGACCAGTACAATGAGCAGTTCTTC.

This clonotype has only one observation. The chain has TRBV7-9 and TRBJ2-1, with TRBD2 matching over 10 bases. The CDR3 length is 15 residues. Per the germline V gene, CDR1 is SEHNR and CDR2 is FQNEAQ (reference sequence). The J segment lost 6 bases and the V segment lost 5 bases, leaving 7 bases of the junction unmatched. CDR3 amino acids: CASSPSGSVGNEQFF. The DNA of the CDR3 is TGTGCCAGCAGCCCTAGCGGGAGTGTGGGCAATGAGCAGTTCTTC. Full variable domain (remainder filled in from reference TRBV7-9 and TRBJ2-1): DTGVSQNPRHKITKRGQNVTFRCDPISEHNRLYWYRQTLGQGPEFLTYFQNEAQLEKSRLLSDRFSAERPKGSFSTLEIQRTEQGDSAMYLCASSPSGSVGNEQFFGPGTRLTVL.

This clonotype was counted a single time. The DNA for the CDR3 is TGCAGCGTTGAAGGGCAGGGCGATGAGACCCAGTACTTC. Translation: CSVEGQGDETQYF. The V gene is TRBV29-1, the J gene TRBJ2-5, with D perhaps TRBD1 (5 bases). This CDR3 has 13 amino acids. The germline gives CDR1 SQVTM, CDR2 ANQGSEA. Trimming shortened V by 1 base and J by 5 bases, and 11 bases separated the two germline ends.

In its sample, this clonotype was seen a few times. The rearrangement uses TRBV7-2 and TRBJ2-1; 9 bases fit TRBD2. V lost 2 bases, J lost 7 bases, and 6 bases stayed unmatched. Germline CDR1 is SGHTA and CDR2 is FQGNSA. CDR3 length: 15 amino acids. The CDR3 DNA reads TGTGCCAGCAGCTTATTTAGCGGGGGAACTAATGAGCAGTTCTTC. This encodes CASSLFSGGTNEQFF.

This chain connects TRBV10-3 to TRBJ2-1; weak D call: TRBD1 (6 bases). CDR3 size: 14 residues. Germline CDR1 ENHRY, CDR2 SYGVKD. V was clipped by 6 bases and J by 4 bases, with 13 bases between them. The CDR3 region is CAIRRDNSYNEQFF. As DNA, the CDR3 is TGTGCCATCAGGAGGGACAACTCTTACAATGAGCAGTTCTTC.

This chain links TRBV3-1 with TRBJ2-1; 7 nucleotides align to TRBD1. With V trimmed by 3 bases and J by 10 bases, 15 bases remained unmatched. Germline lookup yields CDR1 LGHDT and CDR2 YNNKEL (reference sequence). CDR3 length: 16 amino acids. The CDR3 region has the DNA TGTGCCAGCAGCCAGGACCCCACAGGGGTTTTAAACGAGCAGTTCTTC. As protein: CASSQDPTGVLNEQFF.

This clonotype turned up a few times. The rearrangement joins TRBV20-1 to TRBJ1-2; no clear D gene. V was cut by 1 base and J by 4 bases, with 10 bases left in between. The CDR3 contains 13 residues. Germline V gives CDR1 DFQATT, CDR2 SNEGSKA (reference sequence). Here the CDR3 reads CSARVPRGYGYTF. In DNA form, the CDR3 reads TGCAGTGCTAGAGTCCCTCGGGGCTATGGCTACACCTTC.

The count of this clonotype is one. The V and J genes are TRBV3-1 and TRBJ1-1; a weak D match, TRBD1 (5 bases). The CDR3 consists of 16 residues. Germline CDR1 LGHDT, CDR2 YNNKEL (reference sequence). V was shortened by 4 bases and J by 1 base, with 16 bases between the two germline ends. The DNA of the CDR3 is TGTGCCAGCAGCCCAGCCCCCGGGACGACGAACACTGAAGCTTTCTTT. Its translation is CASSPAPGTTNTEAFF.

A note on this clonotype: A far bigger clonotype differs at one base, so this is likely a read error. The CDR3 is CASSLTSGTGTQYF. In nucleotides, the CDR3 is TGTGCCAGCAGCCTCACTAGCGGCACAGGTACGCAGTATTTT. The V gene is TRBV7-2, the J gene TRBJ2-3; 8 bases agree with TRBD2. This CDR3 comprises 14 residues. The germline V gene has CDR1 SGHTA and CDR2 FQGNSA. The variable domain in full, with the rest retrieved from reference TRBV7-2 and TRBJ2-3, is GAGVSQSPSNKVTEKGKDVELRCDPISGHTALYWYRQSLGQGLEFLIYFQGNSAPDKSGLPSDRFSAERTGGSVSTLTIQRTQQEDSAVYLCASSLTSGTGTQYFGPGTRLTVL.

This clonotype was recorded once. V is TRBV5-1 and J is TRBJ2-5, with a possible D match to TRBD2 (5 bases). Germline V CDR1 and CDR2: SGHRS, YFSETQ. Trimming left V 1 base short and J 11 bases short, with 24 bases between. CDR3 size: 16 residues. This CDR3 reads CASSLLARGSGNEQYF. In DNA, the CDR3 is TGCGCCAGCAGCTTGTTGGCCCGTGGGAGCGGCAATGAGCAGTACTTC.

This chain uses TRBV5-1 with TRBJ2-1, with 11 bases matching TRBD2. This CDR3 is built from 14 residues. CDR1 SGHRS and CDR2 YFSETQ come from the germline V gene. The ends lost 0 bases at V and 13 bases at J; junction bases unmatched: 6. The CDR3 bases are TGCGCCAGCAGCTTGGGACTAGCGGGGAATGGACAGTTCTTC. Its protein product is CASSLGLAGNGQFF.

This clonotype was picked up a small number of times. The DNA for the CDR3 is TGTGCCAGCAGCAACCCGGACAGGCCGGATTCACCCCTCCACTTT. Translation gives CASSNPDRPDSPLHF. The chain couples TRBV4-2 to TRBJ1-6, with 7 bases matching TRBD1. The CDR3 sequence is 15 residues long. V was clipped by 5 bases and J by 8 bases; unmatched bases: 9. From germline, CDR1 is LGHNA and CDR2 YNFKEQ.